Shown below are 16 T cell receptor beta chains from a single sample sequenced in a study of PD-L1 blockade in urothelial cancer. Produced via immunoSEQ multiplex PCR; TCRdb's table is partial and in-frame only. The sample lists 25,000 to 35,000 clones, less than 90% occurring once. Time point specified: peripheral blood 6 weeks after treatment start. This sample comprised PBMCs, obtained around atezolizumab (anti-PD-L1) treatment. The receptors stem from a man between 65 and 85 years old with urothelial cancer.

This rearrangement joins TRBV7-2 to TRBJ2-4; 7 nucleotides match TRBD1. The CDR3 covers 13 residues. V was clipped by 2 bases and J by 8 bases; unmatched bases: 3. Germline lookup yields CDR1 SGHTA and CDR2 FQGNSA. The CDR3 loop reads CASSLSQGDIQYF. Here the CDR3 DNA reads TGTGCCAGCAGCTTATCCCAGGGGGACATTCAGTACTTC.

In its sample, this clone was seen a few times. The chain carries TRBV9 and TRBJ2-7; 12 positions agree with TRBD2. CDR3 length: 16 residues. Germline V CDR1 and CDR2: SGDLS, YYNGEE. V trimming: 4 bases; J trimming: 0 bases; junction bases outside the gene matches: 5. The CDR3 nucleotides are TGTGCCAGCAGCAGCGGACTAGCGGGGAGCTCCTACGAGCAGTACTTC. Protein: CASSSGLAGSSYEQYF.

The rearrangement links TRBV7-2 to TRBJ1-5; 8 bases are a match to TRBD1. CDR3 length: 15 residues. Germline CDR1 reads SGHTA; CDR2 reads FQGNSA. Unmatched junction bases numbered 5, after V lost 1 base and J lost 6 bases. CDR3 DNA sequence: TGTGCCAGCAGCTTAGTACAGGGGGAGGGTCAGCCCCAGCATTTT. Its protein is CASSLVQGEGQPQHF.

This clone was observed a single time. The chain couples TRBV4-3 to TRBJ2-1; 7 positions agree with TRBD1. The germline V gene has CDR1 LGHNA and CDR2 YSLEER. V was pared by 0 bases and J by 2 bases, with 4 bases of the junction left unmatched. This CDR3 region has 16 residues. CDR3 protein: CASSQESRGPYNEQFF. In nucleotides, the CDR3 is TGCGCCAGCAGCCAAGAAAGTAGGGGGCCCTACAATGAGCAGTTCTTC.

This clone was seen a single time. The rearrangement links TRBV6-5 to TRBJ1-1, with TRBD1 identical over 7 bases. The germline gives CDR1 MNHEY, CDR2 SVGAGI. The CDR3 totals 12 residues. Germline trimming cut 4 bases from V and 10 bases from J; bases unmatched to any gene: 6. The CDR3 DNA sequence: TGTGCCAGCAGTTCCGGGACAGCTATAGCTTTCTTT. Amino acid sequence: CASSSGTAIAFF.

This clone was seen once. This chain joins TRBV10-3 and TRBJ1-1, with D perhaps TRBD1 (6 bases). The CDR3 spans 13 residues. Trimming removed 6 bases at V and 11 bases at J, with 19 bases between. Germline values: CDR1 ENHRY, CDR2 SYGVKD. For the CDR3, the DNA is TGTGCCATCAGGACGGACAGCCGGGGTCGTGCTTTCTTT. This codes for CAIRTDSRGRAFF.

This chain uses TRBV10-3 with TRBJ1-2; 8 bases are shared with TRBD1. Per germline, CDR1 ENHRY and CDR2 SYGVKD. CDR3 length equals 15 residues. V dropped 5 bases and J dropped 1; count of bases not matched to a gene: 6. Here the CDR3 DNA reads TGTGCCATCAGTCAAGACAGGGGTGGTAACTATGGCTACACCTTC. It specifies CAISQDRGGNYGYTF.

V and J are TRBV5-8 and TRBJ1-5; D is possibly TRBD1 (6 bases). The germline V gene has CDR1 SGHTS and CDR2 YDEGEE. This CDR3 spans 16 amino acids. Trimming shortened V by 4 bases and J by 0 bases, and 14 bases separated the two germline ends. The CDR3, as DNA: TGTGCCAGCAGCCTAAGACAGGCATATAGCAATCAGCCCCAGCATTTT. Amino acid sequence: CASSLRQAYSNQPQHF.

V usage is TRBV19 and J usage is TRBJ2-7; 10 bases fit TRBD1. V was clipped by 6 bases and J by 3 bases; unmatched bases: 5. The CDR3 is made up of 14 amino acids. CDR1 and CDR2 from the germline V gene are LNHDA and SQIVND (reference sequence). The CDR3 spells CASSRDRGRYEQYF. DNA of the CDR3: TGTGCCAGTAGCCGGGACAGGGGACGCTACGAGCAGTACTTC.

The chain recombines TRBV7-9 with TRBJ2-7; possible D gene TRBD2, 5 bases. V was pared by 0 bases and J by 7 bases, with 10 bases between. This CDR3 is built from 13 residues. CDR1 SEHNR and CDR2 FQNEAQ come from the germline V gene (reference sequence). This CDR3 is CASSLAEEGEQYF. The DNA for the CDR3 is TGTGCCAGCAGCTTAGCGGAAGAGGGAGAGCAGTACTTC. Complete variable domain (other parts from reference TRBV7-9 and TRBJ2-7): DTGVSQNPRHKITKRGQNVTFRCDPISEHNRLYWYRQTLGQGPEFLTYFQNEAQLEKSRLLSDRFSAERPKGSFSTLEIQRTEQGDSAMYLCASSLAEEGEQYFGPGTRLTVT.

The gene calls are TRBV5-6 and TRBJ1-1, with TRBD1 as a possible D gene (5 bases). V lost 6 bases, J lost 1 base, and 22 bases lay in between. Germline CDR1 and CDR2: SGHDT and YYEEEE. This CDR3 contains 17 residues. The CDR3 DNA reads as TGTGCCAGCACCTCTCAAACGTCCGGGACTGAGAACACTGAAGCTTTCTTT. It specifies CASTSQTSGTENTEAFF.

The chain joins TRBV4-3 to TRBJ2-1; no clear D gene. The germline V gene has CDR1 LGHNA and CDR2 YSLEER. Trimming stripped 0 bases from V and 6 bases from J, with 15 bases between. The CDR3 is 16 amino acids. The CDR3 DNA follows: TGCGCCAGCAGCCAAGATTTTTCGAACAGAGTCAATGAGCAGTTCTTC. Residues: CASSQDFSNRVNEQFF.

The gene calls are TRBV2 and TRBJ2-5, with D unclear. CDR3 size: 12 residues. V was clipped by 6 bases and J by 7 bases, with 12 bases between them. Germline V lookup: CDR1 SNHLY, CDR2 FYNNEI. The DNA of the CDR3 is TGTGCCAGCAGCGCCGGCCCGGGGACCCAGTACTTC. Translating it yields CASSAGPGTQYF.

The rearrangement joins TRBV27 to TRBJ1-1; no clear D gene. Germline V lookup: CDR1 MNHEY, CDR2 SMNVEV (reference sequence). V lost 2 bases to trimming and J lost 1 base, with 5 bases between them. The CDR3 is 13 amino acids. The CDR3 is CASSLNRNTEAFF. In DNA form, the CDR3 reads TGTGCCAGCAGTTTAAACAGGAACACTGAAGCTTTCTTT.

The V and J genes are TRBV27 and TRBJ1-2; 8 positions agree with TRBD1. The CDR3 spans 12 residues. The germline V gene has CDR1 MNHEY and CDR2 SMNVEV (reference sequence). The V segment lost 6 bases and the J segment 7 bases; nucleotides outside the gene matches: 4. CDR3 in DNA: TGTGCCAGCAGGCACAGGGGGTCTGGCTACACCTTC. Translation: CASRHRGSGYTF.

The chain's CDR3 is CASRHRQRFSNQPQHF. The CDR3 region has the DNA TGTGCCAGCAGACACAGACAGAGATTTAGCAATCAGCCCCAGCATTTT. The V gene is TRBV28, the J gene TRBJ1-5, with D perhaps TRBD1 (5 bases). CDR1 MDHEN and CDR2 SYDVKM come from the germline V gene. The CDR3 is made up of 16 amino acids. V was clipped by 6 bases and J by 0 bases, with 15 bases between them.